These T cell receptor beta chains were read from a single sample in a study of CD8 T cells in ankylosing spondylitis. TCRdb itself ran the 5' RACE reads through MiXCR, one entry per CDR3 protein. The sample yields fewer than 550,000 distinct CDR3 sequences, about 5% seen once. Specimen: blood, either unsorted or a sorted T cell fraction (not recorded which). The receptors come from a male donor with ankylosing spondylitis. The CDR3 runs from the conserved cysteine through the conserved F or W. The D gene is left open where the match is weak. Part of the rows lack a size; the others show once, few, many or a class for expanded clones.

d_call j_call cdr3_length v_call clone_size cdr3_nt cdr3_aa
TRBD1 TRBJ2-3 14 TRBV18 many TGTGCCAGCTCACCGACAGGGGGCGGATATACGCAGTATTTT CASSPTGGGYTQYF
TRBD2 TRBJ2-1 15 TRBV5-1 few TGCGCCAGCAGCCCCAGCGGGGGGGGGCGTGATGAGCAGTTCTTC CASSPSGGGRDEQFF
TRBD1 TRBJ1-2 18 TRBV4-3 many TGCGCCAGCAGCCAAGACCGGGACAGTATAGGGGCCCTCTATGGCTACACCTTC CASSQDRDSIGALYGYTF
TRBD1 TRBJ2-3 17 TRBV6-1 many TGTGCCAGCAGTGGGGGTACAGGGGTCCCGAGGAAGGATACGCAGTATTTT CASSGGTGVPRKDTQYF
NA TRBJ2-1 13 TRBV5-1 many TGCGCCAGCAATTGGGGCTCCTACAATGAGCAGTTCTTC CASNWGSYNEQFF
NA TRBJ1-2 13 TRBV6-1 few TGTGCCAGCTCATGGACAGATAACTATGGCTACACCTTC CASSWTDNYGYTF
NA TRBJ1-1 12 TRBV12-3/TRBV12-4 many TGTGCCAGCAGTTTTTTTGGAGTACAGGCTTTCTTT CASSFFGVQAFF
NA TRBJ2-3 14 TRBV5-1 NA TGCGCCAGCAGCTTGTCGCCGGACACAGATACGCAGTATTTT CASSLSPDTDTQYF
NA TRBJ1-6 17 TRBV4-1 many TGCGCCAGCAGCCAAGGGAACGGGCGCTCCTATAATTCACCCCTCCACTTT CASSQGNGRSYNSPLHF
NA TRBJ2-7 16 TRBV24-1 many TGTGCCACCAGTGATCCACTAGCCAGTAGCTCCTACGAGCAGTACTTC CATSDPLASSSYEQYF
NA TRBJ2-5 13 TRBV5-5 few TGTGCCATCAGCAGCTGGACCCAAGAGACCCAGTACTTC CAISSWTQETQYF
TRBD1 TRBJ1-6 15 TRBV4-3 many TGCGCCAGCAGCCAAGATGAAAGAAAGGGACAGGGTTCTGCCTTT CASSQDERKGQGSAF
TRBD1 TRBJ1-2 13 TRBV29-1 many TGCAGCGTTGAAGGACAGGGGCACTATGGCTACACCTTC CSVEGQGHYGYTF
NA TRBJ2-5 14 TRBV20-1 many TGCAGTGCTAGAGATCGGCGGGGATCAGAGACCCAGTACTTC CSARDRRGSETQYF
NA TRBJ2-7 15 TRBV18 few TGTGCCAGCTCACCCGGGGACCTTAGCTCCTACGAGCAGTACTTC CASSPGDLSSYEQYF
NA TRBJ1-1 13 TRBV18 many TGTGCCAGCTCACCACCGCGGCCAACTGAAGCTTTCTTT CASSPPRPTEAFF
NA TRBJ1-6 16 TRBV18 many TGTGCCAGCTCGAACGCCCACTGGGGCTATAATTCACCCCTCCACTTT CASSNAHWGYNSPLHF
NA TRBJ2-6 15 TRBV7-2 few TGTGCCAGCAGTACGCACCTCTCTGGGGCCAACGTCCTGACTTTC CASSTHLSGANVLTF